This T cell receptor (beta chain) emerged from a study of cytomegalovirus exposure and HLA in healthy donors. V lost 3 bases to trimming and J lost 2 bases, with 8 bases between them. Germline V lookup: CDR1 KGHSH, CDR2 LQKENI. The CDR3 length is 14 residues. The PCR contained 60 Vbeta and 13 Jbeta primers. Libraries were prepared by immunoSEQ multiplex PCR; TCRdb keeps only in-frame clonotypes and omits some of them. This sample has around 150,000 clones; about 65% occur once, and the top ten carry just under 4.5%. Material: PBMCs. The chain has TRBV18 and TRBJ1-3, with no clear D. This sequence originates from a woman younger than 35 in good health and CMV-seropositive. CDR3 region: CASSPTQTGNTIYF. CDR3 nucleotides: TGTGCCAGCTCACCGACACAGACTGGAAACACCATATATTTT.